The sequence of this T cell receptor (beta chain) was determined in a study of blood T cells in healthy people across ages. It was with a sample-barcoded 5' primer and a J-beta primer mix that a second PCR of roughly 6 to 12 cycles was run. Each TCR beta cDNA got a 12-nucleotide random molecular identifier. All samples gave at least 2.5 million CDR3-containing paired-end reads. TCRdb re-derived calls from the 5' RACE reads in MiXCR, one entry per CDR3 protein. Among roughly 1,700,000 distinct CDR3 sequences listed, about 28% were seen once. Peripheral blood was drawn, around 9.4 milliliters per donor. Study results and limitations: Diversity of TCR beta per million T cells declined in a roughly linear way with age.

Of note for this clonotype: What it binds is not known.

The sample comprised blood. The receptor was isolated from a woman in her 30s in good health.

CDR3 protein: CASSLGDRDIRKPQHF. The CDR3 coding sequence is TGTGCCAGCAGCTTAGGGGACAGGGATATCCGGAAGCCCCAGCATTTT. The chain employs TRBV7-2 and TRBJ1-5; 9 nucleotides match TRBD1. CDR3 length equals 16 residues. V lost 1 base to trimming and J lost 8 bases; unmatched junction nucleotides: 9. Per the germline V gene, CDR1 is SGHTA and CDR2 is FQGNSA.